These 10 T cell receptor beta chains share one sample of origin, sequenced in a study of blood T cells in healthy people across ages. A second roughly 7 to 12 cycle PCR used barcoded and J-beta primers. Each CDR3 protein is one row after TCRdb ran MiXCR on the 5' RACE reads. The repertoire has some 1.4 million distinct CDR3 sequences, 42% of them found once; the top ten carry 7.9%. Material for sequencing was blood. The receptors derive from a woman aged 18-29 years in good health.

This clonotype was seen a handful of times. The J gene is TRBJ2-3, the V gene TRBV9; 9 nucleotides line up with TRBD2. Germline assignment: CDR1 SGDLS and CDR2 YYNGEE. The CDR3 is 16 residues long. The ends lost 2 bases at V and 0 bases at J; junction bases unmatched: 4. CDR3 region: CASSVIAGGSTDTQYF. The CDR3 coding sequence is TGTGCCAGCAGCGTGATCGCGGGGGGGAGCACAGATACGCAGTATTTT.

The V call is TRBV12-3 or TRBV12-4, the J call TRBJ1-3, with D possibly being TRBD1 (6 bases). V lost 3 bases, J lost 4 bases, and 13 bases lay in between. The CDR3 length is 15 residues. As DNA, the CDR3 is TGTGCCAGCAGTTTGGCGGGGGCGCGGGGAAACACCATATATTTT. This sequence encodes CASSLAGARGNTIYF.

Notes on this clonotype: Mismatch with germline at one junction end may stem from a read error. The chain uses TRBV12-3 or TRBV12-4 and TRBJ1-2, with 8 nucleotides matching TRBD1. The CDR3 spans 13 residues. The CDR3 DNA follows: TGTGCCAGCAGCGAAACAGGGGGAGGTGGCCACACCTTC. It specifies CASSETGGGGHTF.

This chain links TRBV7-9 with TRBJ1-6; 8 bases map to TRBD1. Germline assignment: CDR1 SEHNR and CDR2 FQNEAQ (reference sequence). This CDR3 spans 15 amino acids. J was trimmed by 8 bases and V by 5 bases; bases with no gene match: 8. The CDR3 here is CASSLSGQGYSPLHF. The CDR3 coding sequence is TGTGCCAGCAGCCTATCCGGACAGGGCTATTCACCCCTCCACTTT.

CDR3 coding DNA: TGTGCTAGTGGGTTAGCGGGAGGGCCCGGCGAGCAGTACTTC. Protein product: CASGLAGGPGEQYF. This rearrangement joins TRBV12-5 to TRBJ2-7, with 11 bases lining up with TRBD2. The CDR3 loop spans 14 amino acids. V shed 6 bases, J shed 6 bases, and the junction held 7 bases outside the gene matches. The germline CDR1 and CDR2 sequences are LGHNT and FRNRAP.

The chain combines TRBV7-9 with TRBJ1-4, with D uncertain. In germline, CDR1 is SEHNR, CDR2 FQNEAQ (reference sequence). The CDR3 covers 14 residues. Trimming pared 5 bases from V and 4 bases from J, leaving 11 bases between. The CDR3 reads CASSQDGINEKLFF. The CDR3 DNA reads as TGTGCCAGCAGCCAGGACGGAATTAATGAAAAACTGTTTTTT.

This chain links TRBV29-1 with TRBJ2-5, with D unclear. The V gene lost 2 bases and the J gene lost 4 bases, with 11 bases spanning the gap. The CDR3 contains 13 residues. Germline CDR1 SQVTM, CDR2 ANQGSEA. The CDR3 nucleotides read TGCAGCGTTGAACAAGGGTTGCGAGAGACCCAGTACTTC. It yields the protein CSVEQGLRETQYF. Looking up the rest from reference TRBV29-1 and TRBJ2-5 gives the full variable domain: SAVISQKPSRDICQRGTSLTIQCQVDSQVTMMFWYRQQPGQSLTLIATANQGSEATYESGFVIDKFPISRPNLTFSTLTVSNMSPEDSSIYLCSVEQGLRETQYFGPGTRLLVL.

This chain connects TRBV12-3 or TRBV12-4 to TRBJ2-2; D may match TRBD1 or TRBD2 (5 bases each). The CDR3 sequence is 15 residues long. V was trimmed by 6 bases and J by 2 bases, leaving 13 bases between them. CDR3 region: CASRPRETNTGELFF. In nucleotides, the CDR3 is TGTGCCAGCAGGCCCAGGGAGACCAACACCGGGGAGCTGTTTTTT.

In regard to this clonotype: The junction departs from the called germline gene at one end, perhaps through a read error. Written as DNA, the CDR3 is TGTGCCAGCAGGTTAGCGGGAGCGGGCAATGAGCAGTTCTTC. Amino acid sequence: CASRLAGAGNEQFF. The gene calls are TRBV12-3 or TRBV12-4 and TRBJ2-1; 9 bases line up with TRBD2. This CDR3 has 14 residues.

This clonotype was detected a few times. Here the CDR3 reads CATREGETQYF. The CDR3 DNA is TGTGCCACCAGGGAAGGGGAGACCCAGTACTTC. V usage is TRBV15 and J usage is TRBJ2-5; D unresolved. Germline CDR1 reads LNHNV; CDR2 reads YYDKDF (reference sequence). The V gene lost 6 bases and the J gene lost 5 bases, with 7 bases spanning the gap. The CDR3 spans 11 residues. Based on the CDR3 plus reference TRBV15 and TRBJ2-5, the full variable domain is DAMVIQNPRYQVTQFGKPVTLSCSQTLNHNVMYWYQQKSSQAPKLLFHYYDKDFNNEADTPDNFQSRRPNTSFCFLDIRSPGLGDTAMYLCATREGETQYFGPGTRLLVL.